This TCR beta chain comes out of a study of circulating tumor DNA in untreated peripheral T-cell lymphoma (dated by TCRdb to the early 2020s). Beyond this particular receptor, the publication reports: Tumor-specific clonotypes were found in around three quarters of patients, coming from more than 85% of baseline tissues and about 64% of baseline serum samples.

To find tumor-specific TCR clonotypes, researchers sequenced baseline tumor tissue that had been collected prior to treatment. Next-generation sequencing of T-cell receptor sequences was used to monitor peripheral T-cell lymphoma patients receiving frontline treatment on a trial. The library was made by the immunoSEQ multiplex PCR assay. TCRdb carries this immuneACCESS record with in-frame sequences only. Its versions omit some clonotypes, under half of them owing to an unresolved V gene in the studies checked, with the rest unexplained. The sample table lists thousands of clones, roughly 80% of them with a count of one. In total, the top ten clones hold around 2% of the sample. A remark on this clone: No antigen is known for it. Qualities for individual bases were not recorded, and no much larger clone is one base off.

The CDR3 goes from the cysteine to the phenylalanine over 14 residues. The CDR3 DNA has 42 bases and is translated from base 1. According to the germline V gene, CDR1 reads SGHNT and CDR2 reads YENEEA. V sheds 5 bases and J sheds 0 bases, leaving 8 bases between their ends. The rearranged chain carries TRBV11-3 and TRBJ1-3; D gene: possibly TRBD1, on 5 matching bases. Sequencing was carried out using tumor tissue. The clonotype originates from a human donor with peripheral T-cell lymphoma. The sequence in DNA is TGTGCCAGCAGCGAAGGGGACTCTGGAAACACCATATATTTT. It encodes CASSEGDSGNTIYF.